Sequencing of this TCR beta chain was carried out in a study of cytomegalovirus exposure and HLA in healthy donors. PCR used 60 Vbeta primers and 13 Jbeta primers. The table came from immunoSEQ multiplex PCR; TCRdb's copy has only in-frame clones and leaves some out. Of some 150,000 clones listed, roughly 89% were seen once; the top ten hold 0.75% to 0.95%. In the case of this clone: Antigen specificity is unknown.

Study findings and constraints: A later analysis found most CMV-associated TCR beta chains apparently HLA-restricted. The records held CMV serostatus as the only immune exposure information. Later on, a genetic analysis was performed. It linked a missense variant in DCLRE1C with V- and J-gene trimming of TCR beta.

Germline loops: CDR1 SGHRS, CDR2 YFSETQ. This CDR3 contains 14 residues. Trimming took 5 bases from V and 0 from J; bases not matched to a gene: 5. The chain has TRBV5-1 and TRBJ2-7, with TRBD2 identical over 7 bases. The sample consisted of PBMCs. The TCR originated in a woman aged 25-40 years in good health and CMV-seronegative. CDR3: CASRTSLSSYEQYF. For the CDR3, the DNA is TGCGCCAGCAGGACTAGCCTCAGCTCCTACGAGCAGTACTTC.